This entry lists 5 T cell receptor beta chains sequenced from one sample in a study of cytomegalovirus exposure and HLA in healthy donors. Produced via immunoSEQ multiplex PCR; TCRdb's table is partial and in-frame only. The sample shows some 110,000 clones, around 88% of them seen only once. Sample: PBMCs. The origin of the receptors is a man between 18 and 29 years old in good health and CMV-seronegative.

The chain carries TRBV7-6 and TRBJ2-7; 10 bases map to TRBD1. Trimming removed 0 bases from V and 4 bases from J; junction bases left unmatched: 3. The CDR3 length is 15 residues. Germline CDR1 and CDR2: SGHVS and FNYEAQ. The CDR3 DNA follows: TGTGCCAGCAGCTTAGCGCGGGGACAGGGGTACGAGCAGTACTTC. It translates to CASSLARGQGYEQYF.

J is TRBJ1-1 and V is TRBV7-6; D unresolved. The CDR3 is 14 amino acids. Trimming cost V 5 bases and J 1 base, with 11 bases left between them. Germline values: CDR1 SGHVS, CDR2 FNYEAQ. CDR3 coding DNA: TGTGCCAGCAGCACTCAACGGGGGAACACTGAAGCTTTCTTT. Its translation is CASSTQRGNTEAFF. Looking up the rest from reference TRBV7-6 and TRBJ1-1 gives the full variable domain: GAGVSQSPRYKVTKRGQDVALRCDPISGHVSLYWYRQALGQGPEFLTYFNYEAQQDKSGLPNDRFSAERPEGSISTLTIQRTEQRDSAMYRCASSTQRGNTEAFFGQGTRLTVV.

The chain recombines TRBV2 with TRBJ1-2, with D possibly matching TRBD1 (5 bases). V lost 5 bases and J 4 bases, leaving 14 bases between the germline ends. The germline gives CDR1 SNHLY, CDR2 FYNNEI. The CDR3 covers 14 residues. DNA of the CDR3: TGTGCCAGCAGTCTCAGGGTGTCAGGCTATGGCTACACCTTC. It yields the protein CASSLRVSGYGYTF.

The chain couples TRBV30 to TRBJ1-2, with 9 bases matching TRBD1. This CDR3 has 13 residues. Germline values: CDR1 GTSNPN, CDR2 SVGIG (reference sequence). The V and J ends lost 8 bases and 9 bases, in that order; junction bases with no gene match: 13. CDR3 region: CARQDRGGRRYTF. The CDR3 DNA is TGTGCCCGACAGGACAGGGGCGGTAGGCGCTACACCTTC.

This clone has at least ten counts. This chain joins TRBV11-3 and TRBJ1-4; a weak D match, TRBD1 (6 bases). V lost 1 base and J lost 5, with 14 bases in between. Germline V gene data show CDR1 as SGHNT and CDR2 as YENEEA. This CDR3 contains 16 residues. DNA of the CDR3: TGTGCCAGCAGCTTAGCTTTCGTCGGACAGAATGAAAAACTGTTTTTT. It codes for CASSLAFVGQNEKLFF.